These 20 T cell receptor beta chains share one sample of origin, sequenced in a study of blood T cells in healthy people across ages. A second about 7 to 12 cycle PCR used barcoded and J-beta primers. TCRdb reanalysed the 5' RACE reads using MiXCR and keeps one entry per CDR3 protein. The data contain about 730,000 distinct CDR3 sequences, 40% to 45% of them singletons. The sample consisted of blood. The receptor set was obtained from an older woman in good health.

The V call is TRBV27, the J call TRBJ1-5, with a weak D call TRBD1 (6 bases). V gave up 3 bases and J gave up 3 bases, with 12 bases separating them. This CDR3 has 15 amino acids. CDR1 is MNHEY and CDR2 is SMNVEV in the germline V gene (reference sequence). In nucleotides, the CDR3 is TGTGCCAGCAGTTTCCAGGGACAAGCCAATCAGCCCCAGCATTTT. It codes for CASSFQGQANQPQHF.

This chain connects TRBV4-2 to TRBJ2-1, with 7 nucleotides matching TRBD2. Germline V lookup: CDR1 LGHNA, CDR2 YNFKEQ. V shed 1 base, J shed 2 bases, and the junction held 8 bases outside the gene matches. The CDR3 loop spans 17 amino acids. CDR3: CASSQVMGEGPYNEQFF. CDR3 DNA: TGTGCCAGCAGCCAAGTTATGGGGGAGGGGCCCTACAATGAGCAGTTCTTC.

This clonotype was recorded a few times. This chain connects TRBV30 to TRBJ1-6; D not resolved. Germline CDR1 reads GTSNPN; CDR2 reads SVGIG (reference sequence). V was shortened by 0 bases and J by 10 bases, with 10 bases between the two germline ends. This CDR3 has 13 residues. The CDR3 here is CAWSVLNGSPLHF. In DNA form, the CDR3 reads TGTGCCTGGAGTGTTCTCAATGGATCACCCCTCCACTTT.

This rearrangement joins TRBV5-1 to TRBJ1-1, with D unclear. Germline V gene lookup returns CDR1 SGHRS and CDR2 YFSETQ. The V gene lost 3 bases and the J gene lost 1 base, with 10 bases spanning the gap. The CDR3 contains 14 residues. For the CDR3, the DNA is TGCGCCAGCAGCTGGGTGGACGGGAACACTGAAGCTTTCTTT. It codes for CASSWVDGNTEAFF.

J is TRBJ2-3 and V is TRBV20-1; 9 bases are a match to TRBD2. Germline V gene lookup returns CDR1 DFQATT and CDR2 SNEGSKA (reference sequence). V was pared by 5 bases and J by 7 bases, with 13 bases of the junction left unmatched. The CDR3 runs 15 residues. The chain's CDR3 is CSAVRTGGRANTQYF. In DNA, the CDR3 is TGCAGTGCTGTCAGGACTGGCGGGAGGGCCAATACGCAGTATTTT.

The chain links TRBV7-2 to TRBJ2-7, with 8 nucleotides matching TRBD1. The junction had 9 bases not matched to a gene; V was cut back by 3 bases and J by 5 bases. CDR1 SGHTA and CDR2 FQGNSA come from the germline V gene. The CDR3 has 15 residues. For the CDR3, the DNA is TGTGCCAGCAGCTTGCAGGGGGCAGGTCCCGACGAGCAGTACTTC. Translation gives CASSLQGAGPDEQYF.

V usage is TRBV6-1 and J usage is TRBJ2-1, with D uncertain. The CDR3 sequence is 15 residues long. V lost 4 bases and J lost 0, with 10 bases in between. Germline loops: CDR1 MNHNS, CDR2 SASEGT. This CDR3 reads CASSVDFSSYNEQFF. CDR3 sequence (DNA): TGTGCCAGCAGTGTAGATTTCAGCTCCTACAATGAGCAGTTCTTC.

This clonotype was recorded many times. The CDR3 loop is CASSGTSRYEQYF. CDR3 DNA: TGTGCCAGCAGCGGGACTAGCAGATACGAGCAGTACTTC. This rearrangement joins TRBV6-2 or TRBV6-3 to TRBJ2-7; 9 nucleotides line up with TRBD2. The germline V gene encodes CDR1 MNHEY and CDR2 SVGEGT. There are 13 residues in the CDR3. V shed 6 bases, J shed 4 bases, and the junction held 4 bases outside the gene matches.

The chain carries TRBV25-1 and TRBJ1-2; 9 bases are shared with TRBD1. Germline CDR1 and CDR2: MGHDK and SYGVNS. Trimming removed 2 bases from V and 4 bases from J; junction bases left unmatched: 8. This CDR3 comprises 16 residues. CDR3 nucleotide sequence: TGTGCCAGCAGTGAAGGCACAGGGGGCGTTATCTATGGCTACACCTTC. Amino acid sequence: CASSEGTGGVIYGYTF.

There are a few counts of this clonotype. A read error may explain this, as a much larger clone is one base away. The rearrangement joins TRBV29-1 to TRBJ2-3, with 7 bases fitting TRBD1. CDR1 is SQVTM, CDR2 ANQGSEA, per germline. This CDR3 has 14 amino acids. The CDR3 coding sequence is TGCAGCGTTTCAGGGGGTTGGAGCACAGGTACGCAGTATTTT. This encodes CSVSGGWSTGTQYF.

This clonotype was seen many times. This chain joins TRBV9 and TRBJ2-7; 11 bases fit TRBD2. Looked up from germline, CDR1 is SGDLS and CDR2 is YYNGEE. After removal of 0 bases from V and 7 bases from J, the junction contained 6 bases not matched to a gene. This CDR3 comprises 15 residues. The CDR3 DNA sequence: TGTGCCAGCAGCGTAGCAGGGACTAGCGGTCTTGAGCAGTACTTC. Translation gives CASSVAGTSGLEQYF.

In its sample, this clonotype was seen many times. The chain combines TRBV13 with TRBJ2-5; D gene unclear. Germline loops: CDR1 PRHDT, CDR2 FYEKMQ (reference sequence). The CDR3 is 13 residues long. V lost 2 bases and J lost 3, with 7 bases in between. The CDR3 nucleotides are TGTGCCAGCAGCTTATGGCAGGAAGAGACCCAGTACTTC. Its translation: CASSLWQEETQYF.

There are a few counts of this clonotype. The chain is built from TRBV20-1 and TRBJ1-2, with a weak D call TRBD1 (5 bases). Germline CDR1 and CDR2: DFQATT and SNEGSKA (reference sequence). The CDR3 has 12 amino acids. V was shortened by 6 bases and J by 8 bases, with 16 bases between the two germline ends. The CDR3 loop reads CSARGGTYGYTF. The CDR3 DNA sequence: TGCAGTGCCCGAGGTGGGACTTACGGCTACACCTTC.

This clonotype has a single count. The genes are TRBV29-1 and TRBJ2-2; TRBD1 might be the D (6 bases). The V end was cut by 3 bases, the J end by 2 bases, with 10 bases between. The length of the CDR3 is 14 residues. Germline lookup yields CDR1 SQVTM and CDR2 ANQGSEA. The CDR3 loop is CSVETGANTGELFF. CDR3 sequence (DNA): TGCAGCGTTGAGACAGGAGCAAACACCGGGGAGCTGTTTTTT.

This chain links TRBV20-1 with TRBJ2-1; 11 bases align to TRBD2. CDR1 and CDR2 from the germline V gene are DFQATT and SNEGSKA (reference sequence). V dropped 5 bases and J dropped 4; count of bases not matched to a gene: 1. The CDR3 runs 13 residues. CDR3 residues: CSARLAGYNEQFF. In nucleotides, the CDR3 is TGCAGTGCTCGACTAGCGGGGTACAATGAGCAGTTCTTC.

This clonotype was observed once. V gene TRBV20-1 combines with J gene TRBJ2-5; 8 bases agree with TRBD2. CDR3 length equals 15 residues. V lost 0 bases to trimming and J lost 11 bases; unmatched junction nucleotides: 14. Germline CDR1 and CDR2: DFQATT and SNEGSKA (reference sequence). The CDR3 DNA sequence: TGCAGTGCTAGAGATGGGGCGGGAGGAGGGAATGAGCAGTACTTC. Encoded protein: CSARDGAGGGNEQYF.

For this clonotype: A much bigger clone sits one base away, suggesting this may be a read error. V gene TRBV12-3 or TRBV12-4 combines with J gene TRBJ2-7; 7 bases fit TRBD1. This CDR3 has 12 residues. CDR3 nucleotide sequence: TGTGCCGGCAGACCCCCAGGGGGTGAGCAGTACTTC. It encodes CAGRPPGGEQYF.

The chain has TRBV25-1 and TRBJ2-5, with D perhaps matching TRBD1 (6 bases). Germline lookup yields CDR1 MGHDK and CDR2 SYGVNS. The V gene lost 4 bases and the J gene lost 5 bases, with 20 bases spanning the gap. The CDR3 extends over 16 amino acids. The CDR3 spells CASSAPLGAQGETQYF. Here the CDR3 DNA reads TGTGCCAGCAGTGCTCCCCTAGGAGCCCAGGGGGAGACCCAGTACTTC. Complete variable domain (other parts from reference TRBV25-1 and TRBJ2-5): EADIYQTPRYLVIGTGKKITLECSQTMGHDKMYWYQQDPGMELHLIHYSYGVNSTEKGDLSSESTVSRIRTEHFPLTLESARPSHTSQYLCASSAPLGAQGETQYFGPGTRLLVL.

The rearrangement joins TRBV18 to TRBJ2-1; TRBD1 agrees at 8 bases. The J call may be faulty, since TRBJ2-7 better matches the DNA end. Per germline, CDR1 KGHSH and CDR2 LQKENI. The CDR3 spans 17 residues. CDR3: CASSFTGTGLTYNEQYF. CDR3 in DNA: TGTGCCAGCTCATTTACCGGGACAGGCCTTACCTACAATGAGCAGTACTTC.

In its sample, this clonotype was seen a few times. The rearrangement links TRBV10-3 to TRBJ2-1; D is unclear. The germline V gene has CDR1 ENHRY and CDR2 SYGVKD. V dropped 0 bases and J dropped 2 bases, with 8 bases sitting between them. The CDR3 runs to 15 residues. CDR3 DNA sequence: TGTGCCATCAGTGAGTCGACTGGGACCTACAATGAGCAGTTCTTC. Translating it yields CAISESTGTYNEQFF.